This paragraph covers one TCR beta chain sequence. The sample is drawn from a study of cytomegalovirus exposure and HLA in healthy donors. In the PCR, 60 Vbeta and 13 Jbeta primers were used. TCRdb's table, derived via immunoSEQ multiplex PCR, lists solely in-frame clones and lacks some. Of under 150,000 clones in the sample, 75% to 85% were seen once. Germline CDR1 is KGHSH and CDR2 is LQKENI. The CDR3 is 19 residues long. V dropped 5 bases and J dropped 0; count of bases not matched to a gene: 13. This chain connects TRBV18 to TRBJ2-6; 7 bases fit TRBD1. This clonotype was obtained from a middle-aged woman in good health and CMV-seropositive. Material for sequencing was PBMCs. CDR3 residues: CASSDLDRRYTSGANVLTF. The CDR3 DNA sequence: TGTGCCAGCTCAGACTTGGACAGGCGATATACCTCTGGGGCCAACGTCCTGACTTTC.